Each of the 2 T cell receptor beta chains below was sequenced from the same sample in a study of OX40 agonist ivuxolimab in advanced cancers. Produced via immunoSEQ multiplex PCR; TCRdb's table is partial and in-frame only. Here the sample spans about 78,000 clones, roughly 92% being singletons. The input for sequencing was CD4+ or CD8+ T cells sorted from blood, taken in a trial of the OX40 agonist ivuxolimab. Receptors were obtained from an adult with an advanced solid tumor such as melanoma, head and neck, liver or kidney cancer.

CDR3 in DNA: TGTGCCAGCAGTGGTCCGACAGGGTATGGCTACACCTTC. Protein: CASSGPTGYGYTF. The chain carries TRBV2 and TRBJ1-2; 7 bases are shared with TRBD1. This CDR3 is 13 amino acids long. V trimming: 4 bases; J trimming: 5 bases; junction bases outside the gene matches: 4. Per germline, CDR1 SNHLY and CDR2 FYNNEI.

This rearrangement joins TRBV30 to TRBJ2-2, with D maybe TRBD2 (5 bases). The CDR3 covers 16 residues. V gave up 3 bases and J gave up 3 bases, with 17 bases separating them. The V gene's germline CDR1 is GTSNPN and CDR2 SVGIG (reference sequence). The CDR3 coding sequence is TGTGCCTGGAGCGGGGAGAGGATCTCCGACACCGGGGAGCTGTTTTTT. This sequence encodes CAWSGERISDTGELFF.